This TCR beta chain was observed in a study of T-cell memory formation after mild COVID-19 (dated by TCRdb to the early 2020s). General notes on the study: TCR sequence clusters from the two donors were largely donor specific. In a couple of donors, T-cell clones that expanded and contracted after mild COVID-19 were tracked by sequencing TCRalpha and TCRbeta repertoires over time. Two young, previously healthy adult volunteers made up the cohort, one male and one female. The investigation overall reported the following: Whether the second-wave clones peaking on day 37 were SARS-CoV-2 specific was not confirmed. From day 15 to 85, contracting clones showed balanced CD4/CD8 phenotypes, whereas a second wave of clones that expanded from day 15 to 37 leaned towards CD4+. Contracting CD4+ clones appeared mostly in the CM and EM memory subsets, whereas CD8+ clones were enriched in EMRA. Some responding clones were found in pre-infection memory, which suggests that pre-existing cross-reactive memory T cells took part in the SARS-CoV-2 response. Only a couple of mild cases were covered by the study, and larger cohorts that include severe cases with pre-infection samples were considered necessary.

Ficoll-Paque density gradient centrifugation was the method used to isolate PBMCs. About this clonotype: Its antigen remains unidentified. No much larger clone is present one base from it, and per-base qualities are unavailable.

Reads for this sample came from an Illumina NovaSeq 6000. Using 5'RACE with constant-segment primers, TCRalpha and TCRbeta cDNA libraries were constructed, with sample barcodes and unique molecular identifiers added in the process. Trizol reagent was used to extract RNA from every sample. Libraries were amplified in two PCR steps, with a second sample barcode and Illumina TruSeq adapters added in the second step. Libraries were sequenced on an Illumina NovaSeq with 2 x 150 bp paired-end reads. The paper's data handling went like this. With migec v1.2.7, reads were demultiplexed and then collapsed into UMI-guided consensus sequences. Using mixcr v2.1.11, UMI consensuses were aligned to TRA and TRB V and J templates and then assembled into clonotypes. Clonotypes were classified as expanded or contracted when called significant by both edgeR and NoisET, with noise models trained on biological replicates. For edgeR calls, the cutoffs were a false discovery rate-adjusted p below 0.01 and a log2 fold-change threshold of 1. As an exploratory analysis of dynamics, max-normalized trajectories of the 1000 most abundant clonotypes were examined with PCA combined with hierarchical clustering. Each responding clone was given a CD4 or CD8 phenotype based on the CD4+ and CD8+ repertoires, which had been sequenced separately. TCRdb itself trimmed the public reads at Q25 with fastp, ran MiXCR and retained productive beta chains. Duplicate CDR3 protein sequences are folded into a single record with the most common DNA and genes. The authors' filters were not applied to this entry. The sample records 550,000 to 600,000 distinct CDR3 sequences, approximately 15% of which are singletons. Just over 8% of the sample is held by the ten biggest clonotypes.

From cysteine to phenylalanine, the CDR3 is 15 amino acids long. Only the CDR3 DNA stays, 45 bases, in frame from base 1. According to the germline V gene, CDR1 reads MNHEY and CDR2 reads SVGEGT. A distance of 16 bases separates the germline ends of V and J, which lose 4 bases and 3 bases respectively. Input material: PBMCs or a T cell subset sorted from them (not recorded which). In this chain, TRBV6-2 or TRBV6-3 is recombined with TRBJ2-7; tentative D gene TRBD2, with 5 bases matching. The TCR comes from an adult woman who had mild COVID-19 (a few samples of this study predate the infection). The sample titles of this study are shuffled in the database, so cell type and time point are left out; the donor was told from shared clones. CDR3 loop: CASSCPERLCYEQYF. The nucleotide sequence reads TGTGCCAGCAGTTGTCCAGAGCGGCTTTGCTACGAGCAGTACTTC.